This TCR beta chain was obtained from a study of control samples from healthy donors and cancer patients. The CDR3 loop spans 19 amino acids. Repertoires were generated with immunoSEQ multiplex PCR, while TCRdb's copy carries only in-frame clones and drops some. This table holds some 140,000 clones, roughly 92% found once. This sequence originates from a man in his thirties or forties in good health. The chain employs TRBV12-1 and TRBJ2-7; TRBD2 is taken as the D call from the table, unchecked against the DNA. TRBV12-1 is assigned pseudogene status. Sequencing used blood. The CDR3 coding sequence is TGTGCCAGCAGCTTTTACGGGTACCCCATAAGGGAGAGAACCTACGAGCAGTACTTC. It translates to CASSFYGYPIRERTYEQYF.